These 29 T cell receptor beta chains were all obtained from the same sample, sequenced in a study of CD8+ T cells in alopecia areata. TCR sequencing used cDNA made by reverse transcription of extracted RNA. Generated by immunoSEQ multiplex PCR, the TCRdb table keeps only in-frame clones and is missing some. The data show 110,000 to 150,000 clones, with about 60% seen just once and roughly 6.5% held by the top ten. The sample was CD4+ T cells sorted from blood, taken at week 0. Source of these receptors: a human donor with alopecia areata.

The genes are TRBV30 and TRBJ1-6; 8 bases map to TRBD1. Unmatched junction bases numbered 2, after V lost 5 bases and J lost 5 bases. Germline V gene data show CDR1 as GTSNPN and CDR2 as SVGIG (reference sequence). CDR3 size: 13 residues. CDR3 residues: CAWAGQDNSPLHF. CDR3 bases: TGTGCCTGGGCGGGACAGGATAATTCACCCCTCCACTTT.

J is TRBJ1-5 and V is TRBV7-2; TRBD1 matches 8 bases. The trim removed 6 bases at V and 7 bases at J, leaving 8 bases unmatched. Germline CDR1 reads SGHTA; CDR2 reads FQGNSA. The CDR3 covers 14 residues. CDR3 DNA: TGTGCCAGCAGTCGCCAGGGGGCAGGGCAGCCCCAGCATTTT. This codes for CASSRQGAGQPQHF.

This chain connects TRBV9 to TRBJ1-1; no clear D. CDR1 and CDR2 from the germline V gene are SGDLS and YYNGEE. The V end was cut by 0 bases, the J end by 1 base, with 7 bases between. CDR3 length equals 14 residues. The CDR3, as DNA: TGTGCCAGCAGCGTAGTGGACGGGAACACTGAAGCTTTCTTT. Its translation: CASSVVDGNTEAFF.

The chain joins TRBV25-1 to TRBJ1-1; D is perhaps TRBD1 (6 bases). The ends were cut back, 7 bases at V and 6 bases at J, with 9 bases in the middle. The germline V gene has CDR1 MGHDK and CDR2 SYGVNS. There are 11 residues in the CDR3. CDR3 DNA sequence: TGTGCCAGCACAGGGGTTGCTGAAGCTTTCTTT. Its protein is CASTGVAEAFF. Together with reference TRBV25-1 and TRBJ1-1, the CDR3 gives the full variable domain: EADIYQTPRYLVIGTGKKITLECSQTMGHDKMYWYQQDPGMELHLIHYSYGVNSTEKGDLSSESTVSRIRTEHFPLTLESARPSHTSQYLCASTGVAEAFFGQGTRLTVV.

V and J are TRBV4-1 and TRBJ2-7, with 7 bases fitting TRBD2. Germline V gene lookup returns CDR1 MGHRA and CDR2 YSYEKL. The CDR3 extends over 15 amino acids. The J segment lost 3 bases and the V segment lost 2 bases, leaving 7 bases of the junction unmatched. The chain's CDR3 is CASSQRAGGGYEQYF. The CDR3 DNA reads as TGCGCCAGCAGCCAAAGGGCTGGCGGGGGCTACGAGCAGTACTTC.

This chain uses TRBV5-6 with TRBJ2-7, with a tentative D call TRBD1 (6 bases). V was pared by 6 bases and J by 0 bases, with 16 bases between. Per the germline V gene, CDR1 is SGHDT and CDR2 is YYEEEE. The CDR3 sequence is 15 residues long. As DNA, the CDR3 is TGTGCCAGCACCTACGCGCAGGGGAACTCCTACGAGCAGTACTTC. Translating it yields CASTYAQGNSYEQYF.

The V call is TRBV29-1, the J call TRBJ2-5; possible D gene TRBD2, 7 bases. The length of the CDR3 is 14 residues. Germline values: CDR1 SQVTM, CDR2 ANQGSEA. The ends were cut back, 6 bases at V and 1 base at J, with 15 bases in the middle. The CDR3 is CSVRRGGVQETQYF. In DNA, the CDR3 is TGCAGCGTAAGAAGAGGGGGGGTCCAAGAGACCCAGTACTTC.

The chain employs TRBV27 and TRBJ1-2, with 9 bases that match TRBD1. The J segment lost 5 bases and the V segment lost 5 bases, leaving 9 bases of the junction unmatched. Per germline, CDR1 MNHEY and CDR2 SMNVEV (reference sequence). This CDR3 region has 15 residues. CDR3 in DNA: TGTGCCAGCAGTCCAGGACAGGGGTCTTGGTATGGCTACACCTTC. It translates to CASSPGQGSWYGYTF.

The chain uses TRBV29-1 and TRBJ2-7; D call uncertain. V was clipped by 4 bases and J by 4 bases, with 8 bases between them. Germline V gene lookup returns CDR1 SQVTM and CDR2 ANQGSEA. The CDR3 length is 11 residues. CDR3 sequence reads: CSVGWGYEQYF. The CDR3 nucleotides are TGCAGCGTTGGGTGGGGATACGAGCAGTACTTC.

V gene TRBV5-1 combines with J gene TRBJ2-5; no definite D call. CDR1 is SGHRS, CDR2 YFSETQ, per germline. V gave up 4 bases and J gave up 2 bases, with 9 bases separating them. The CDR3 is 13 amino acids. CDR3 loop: CASSRIGQETQYF. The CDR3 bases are TGCGCCAGCAGCCGGATCGGGCAAGAGACCCAGTACTTC.

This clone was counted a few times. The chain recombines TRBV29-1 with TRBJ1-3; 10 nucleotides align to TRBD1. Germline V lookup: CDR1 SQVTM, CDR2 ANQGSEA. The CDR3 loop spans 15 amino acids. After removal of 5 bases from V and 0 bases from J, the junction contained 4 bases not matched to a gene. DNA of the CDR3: TGCAGCGTTAGAGACAGGGGGCCCTCTGGAAACACCATATATTTT. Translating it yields CSVRDRGPSGNTIYF.

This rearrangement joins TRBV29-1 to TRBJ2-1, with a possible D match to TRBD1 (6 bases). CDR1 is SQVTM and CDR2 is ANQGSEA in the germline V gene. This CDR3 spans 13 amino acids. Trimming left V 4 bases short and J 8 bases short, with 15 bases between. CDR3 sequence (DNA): TGCAGCGTTGCTGACAGGTTTTCCGATGAGCAGTTCTTC. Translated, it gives CSVADRFSDEQFF.

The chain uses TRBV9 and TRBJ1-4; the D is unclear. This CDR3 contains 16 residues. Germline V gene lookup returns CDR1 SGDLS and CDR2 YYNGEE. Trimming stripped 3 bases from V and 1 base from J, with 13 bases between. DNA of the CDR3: TGTGCCAGCAGCGGCTCCAGAGGTAGAACTAATGAAAAACTGTTTTTT. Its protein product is CASSGSRGRTNEKLFF.

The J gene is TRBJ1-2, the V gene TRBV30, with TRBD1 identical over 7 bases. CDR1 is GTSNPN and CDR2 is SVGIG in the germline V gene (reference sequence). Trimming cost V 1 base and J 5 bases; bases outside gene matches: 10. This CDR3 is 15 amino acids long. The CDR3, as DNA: TGTGCCTGGAGTGGAAACTCCGGGACAGTATATGGCTACACCTTC. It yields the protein CAWSGNSGTVYGYTF.

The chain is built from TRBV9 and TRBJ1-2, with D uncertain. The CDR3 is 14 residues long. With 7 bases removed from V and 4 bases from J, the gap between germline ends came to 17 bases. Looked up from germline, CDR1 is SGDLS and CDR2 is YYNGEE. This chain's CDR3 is CASSKEDPGYGYTF. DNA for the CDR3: TGTGCCAGCTCAAAAGAGGACCCAGGCTATGGCTACACCTTC.

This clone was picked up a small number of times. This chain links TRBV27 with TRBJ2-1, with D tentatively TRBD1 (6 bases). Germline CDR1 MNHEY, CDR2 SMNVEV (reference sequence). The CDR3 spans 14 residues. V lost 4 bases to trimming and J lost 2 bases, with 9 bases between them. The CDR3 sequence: CASSSTGTYNEQFF. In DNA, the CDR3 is TGTGCCAGCAGTTCAACAGGGACCTACAATGAGCAGTTCTTC.

The CDR3 DNA sequence: TGTGCCAGCAGAAAGGGATACGAGCAGTACTTC. It specifies CASRKGYEQYF. The chain joins TRBV2 to TRBJ2-7; D remains unclear. The CDR3 is 11 residues long. Trimming cost V 6 bases and J 4 bases, with 7 bases left between them. CDR1 is SNHLY, CDR2 FYNNEI, per germline. Full variable domain (outside the CDR3, taken from reference TRBV2 and TRBJ2-7): EPEVTQTPSHQVTQMGQEVILRCVPISNHLYFYWYRQILGQKVEFLVSFYNNEISEKSEIFDDQFSVERPDGSNFTLKIRSTKLEDSAMYFCASRKGYEQYFGPGTRLTVT.

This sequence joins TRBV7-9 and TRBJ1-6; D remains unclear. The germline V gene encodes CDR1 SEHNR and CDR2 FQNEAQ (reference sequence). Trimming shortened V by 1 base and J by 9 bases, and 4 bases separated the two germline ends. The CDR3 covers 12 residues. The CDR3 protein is CASSLDRSPLHF. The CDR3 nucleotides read TGTGCCAGCAGCTTAGACCGTTCACCCCTCCACTTT.

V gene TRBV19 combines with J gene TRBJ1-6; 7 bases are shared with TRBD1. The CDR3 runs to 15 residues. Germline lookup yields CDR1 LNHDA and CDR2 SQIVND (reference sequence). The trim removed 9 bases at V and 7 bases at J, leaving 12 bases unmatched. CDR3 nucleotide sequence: TGTGCCAGCCGTGTGGGACAGCAACTAAATTCACCCCTCCACTTT. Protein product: CASRVGQQLNSPLHF.

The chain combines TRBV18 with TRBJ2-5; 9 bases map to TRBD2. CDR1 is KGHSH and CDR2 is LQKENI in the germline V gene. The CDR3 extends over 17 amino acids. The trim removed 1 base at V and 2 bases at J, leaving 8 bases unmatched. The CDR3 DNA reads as TGTGCCAGCTCACCACGTCTAGCGGGGCGATATCAAGAGACCCAGTACTTC. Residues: CASSPRLAGRYQETQYF.

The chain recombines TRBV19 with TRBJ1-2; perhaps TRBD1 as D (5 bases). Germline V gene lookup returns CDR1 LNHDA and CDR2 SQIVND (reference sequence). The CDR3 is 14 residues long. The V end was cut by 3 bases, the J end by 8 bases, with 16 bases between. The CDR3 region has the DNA TGTGCCAGTAGTATCCGGACTGCCCAGGGCGGCTACACCTTC. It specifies CASSIRTAQGGYTF.

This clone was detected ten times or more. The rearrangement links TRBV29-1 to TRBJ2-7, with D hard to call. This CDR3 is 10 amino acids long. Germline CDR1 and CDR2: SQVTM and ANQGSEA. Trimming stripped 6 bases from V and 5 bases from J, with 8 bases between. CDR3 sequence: CSVGTNEQYF. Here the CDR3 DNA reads TGCAGCGTCGGAACCAACGAGCAGTACTTC.

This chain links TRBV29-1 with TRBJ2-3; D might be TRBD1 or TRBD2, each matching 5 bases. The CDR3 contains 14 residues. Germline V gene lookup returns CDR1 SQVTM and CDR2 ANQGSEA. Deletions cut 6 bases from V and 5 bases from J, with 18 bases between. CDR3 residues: CSVLYFGAGDTQYF. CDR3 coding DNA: TGCAGCGTCCTTTATTTCGGGGCGGGAGATACGCAGTATTTT.

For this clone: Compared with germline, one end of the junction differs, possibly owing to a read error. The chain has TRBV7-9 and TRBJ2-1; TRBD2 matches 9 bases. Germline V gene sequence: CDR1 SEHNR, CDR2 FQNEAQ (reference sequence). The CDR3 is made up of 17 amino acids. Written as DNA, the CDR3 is TGCGCCAGCAGCCAGGGACTAGCCTTCGCCTTAGACAATGAGCAGTTCTTC. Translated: CASSQGLAFALDNEQFF.

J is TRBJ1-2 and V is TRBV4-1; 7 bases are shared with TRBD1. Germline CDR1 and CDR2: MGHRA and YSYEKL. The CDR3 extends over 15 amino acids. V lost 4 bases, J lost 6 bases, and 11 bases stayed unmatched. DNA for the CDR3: TGCGCCAGCAGCCCCCCGGGACAGCTAGGACATGGCTACACCTTC. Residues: CASSPPGQLGHGYTF.

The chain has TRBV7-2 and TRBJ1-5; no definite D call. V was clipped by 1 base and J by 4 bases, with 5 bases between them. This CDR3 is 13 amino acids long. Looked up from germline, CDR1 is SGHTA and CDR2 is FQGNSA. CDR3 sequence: CASSLGTNQPQHF. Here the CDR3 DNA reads TGTGCCAGCAGCTTAGGGACGAATCAGCCCCAGCATTTT.

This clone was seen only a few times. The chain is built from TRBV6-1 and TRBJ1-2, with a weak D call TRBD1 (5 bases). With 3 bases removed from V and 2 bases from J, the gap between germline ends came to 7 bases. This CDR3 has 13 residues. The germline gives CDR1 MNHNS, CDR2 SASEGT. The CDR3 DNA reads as TGTGCCAGCAGTGAGGCAGGGAACTATGGCTACACCTTC. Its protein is CASSEAGNYGYTF.

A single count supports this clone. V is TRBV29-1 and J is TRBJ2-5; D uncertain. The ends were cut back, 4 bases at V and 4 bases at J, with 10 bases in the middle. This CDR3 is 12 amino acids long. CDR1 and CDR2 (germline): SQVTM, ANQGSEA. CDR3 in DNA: TGCAGCGTTGGACTCGTACGAGAGACCCAGTACTTC. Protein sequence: CSVGLVRETQYF. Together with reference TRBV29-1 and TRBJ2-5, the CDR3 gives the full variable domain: SAVISQKPSRDICQRGTSLTIQCQVDSQVTMMFWYRQQPGQSLTLIATANQGSEATYESGFVIDKFPISRPNLTFSTLTVSNMSPEDSSIYLCSVGLVRETQYFGPGTRLLVL.

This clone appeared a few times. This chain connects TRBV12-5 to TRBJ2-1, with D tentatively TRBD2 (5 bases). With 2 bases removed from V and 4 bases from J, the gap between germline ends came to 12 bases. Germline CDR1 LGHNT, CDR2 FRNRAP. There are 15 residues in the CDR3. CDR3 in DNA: TGTGCTAGTGGTTTGTGGAGGACGGGGTACAATGAGCAGTTCTTC. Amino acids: CASGLWRTGYNEQFF.